The clone carrying this T cell receptor beta chain was seen more than once but under ten times. These data originate in a study of T-cell memory formation after mild COVID-19. MiXCR was run by TCRdb on the 5' RACE reads, yielding one entry per CDR3 protein. Of fewer than 700,000 distinct CDR3 sequences listed, about 20% are singletons. There are 15 residues in the CDR3. V lost 5 bases to trimming and J lost 2 bases, with 16 bases between them. CDR1 is SEHNR and CDR2 is FQNEAQ in the germline V gene (reference sequence). This sequence originates from an adult woman who had mild COVID-19 (a few samples of this study predate the infection). Cell type and time point are not known. Material: PBMCs or a T cell subset sorted from them (not recorded which). The J gene is TRBJ2-7, the V gene TRBV7-9, with TRBD1 as a possible D gene (6 bases). In DNA, the CDR3 is TGTGCCAGCAGCCTAAGACAGGCGGCGGCCTACGAGCAGTACTTC. Its protein product is CASSLRQAAAYEQYF.